This T cell receptor beta chain was profiled in a study of cytomegalovirus exposure and HLA in healthy donors. This clone occurred a few times. Its target is unknown. The CDR3 is 14 amino acids. V lost 6 bases to trimming and J lost 4 bases, with 10 bases between them. Germline-derived CDR1 and CDR2 are MNHEY and SVGAGI. Clones were read by immunoSEQ multiplex PCR, and TCRdb kept only the in-frame ones, dropping some. The sample contains some 290,000 clones, roughly 90% of which appear only once. Study-wide points: In a later analysis, first-cohort TCR clusters were found to tend to co-occur in the approximately 120 validation repertoires. There were some public TCRs occurring in many donors, but most TCR sequences were rare. TCR beta chains numbering 150 to 200 were designated cytomegalovirus-associated.

The source material was PBMCs. This sequence originates from a man between 25 and 39 years old in good health and CMV-seronegative. This chain connects TRBV6-5 to TRBJ1-6, with D perhaps matching TRBD1 (5 bases). CDR3 sequence (DNA): TGTGCCAGCAGCACAGGACCATATAATTCACCCCTCCACTTT. It yields the protein CASSTGPYNSPLHF.